The clone carrying this T cell receptor (beta chain) occurred a few times. The antigen is not known. This entry belongs to a study of blood T cells in healthy people across ages. The study's findings and limits: While age rose, TCR beta diversity per million T cells dropped in a roughly linear way.

The use of a sample-barcoded 5' primer and a J-beta primer mix characterized a second PCR of roughly 6 to 11 cycles. TCRdb called the 5' RACE reads again in MiXCR, with one record for every CDR3 protein. The table includes hundreds of thousands of distinct CDR3 sequences, more than 35% detected once. Trimming pared 6 bases from V and 4 bases from J, leaving 12 bases between. Germline CDR1 is LNHDA and CDR2 is SQIVND (reference sequence). This CDR3 has 13 residues. Sequenced: blood. The receptor was derived from a man of 80 years or more in good health. V is TRBV19 and J is TRBJ1-2; D not certain. This CDR3 reads CASSVEGIYGYTF. In DNA, the CDR3 is TGTGCCAGTAGCGTGGAGGGTATCTATGGCTACACCTTC. Complete variable domain (other parts from reference TRBV19 and TRBJ1-2): DGGITQSPKYLFRKEGQNVTLSCEQNLNHDAMYWYRQDPGQGLRLIYYSQIVNDFQKGDIAEGYSVSREKKESFPLTVTSAQKNPTAFYLCASSVEGIYGYTFGSGTRLTVV.